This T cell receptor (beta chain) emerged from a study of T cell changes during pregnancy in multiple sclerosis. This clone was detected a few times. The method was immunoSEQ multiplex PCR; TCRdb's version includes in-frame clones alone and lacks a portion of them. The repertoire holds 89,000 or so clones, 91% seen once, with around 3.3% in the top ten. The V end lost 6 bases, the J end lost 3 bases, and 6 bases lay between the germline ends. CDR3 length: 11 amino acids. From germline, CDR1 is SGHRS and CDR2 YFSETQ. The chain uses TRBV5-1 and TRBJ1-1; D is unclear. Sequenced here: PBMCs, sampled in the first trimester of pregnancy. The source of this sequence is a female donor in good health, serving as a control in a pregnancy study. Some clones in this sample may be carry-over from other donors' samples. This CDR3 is CASTSDTEAFF. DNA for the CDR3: TGCGCCAGCACGTCGGACACTGAAGCTTTCTTT.